This TCR beta chain was sequenced in a study of control samples from healthy donors and cancer patients. Libraries were prepared by immunoSEQ multiplex PCR; TCRdb keeps only in-frame clonotypes and omits some of them. The table shows about 120,000 clones, with more than 70% occurring only once. Trimming pared 3 bases from V and 5 bases from J, leaving 14 bases between. The CDR3 contains 14 residues. The V gene's germline CDR1 is DFQATT and CDR2 SNEGSKA (reference sequence). The sequence was obtained from a man aged 40-49 years in good health. V usage is TRBV20-1 and J usage is TRBJ1-5, with D possibly matching TRBD1 (6 bases). The sequenced material came from blood. The CDR3 here is CSASVQGIDQPQHF. The CDR3 nucleotides are TGCAGTGCTAGTGTACAGGGAATAGATCAGCCCCAGCATTTT.